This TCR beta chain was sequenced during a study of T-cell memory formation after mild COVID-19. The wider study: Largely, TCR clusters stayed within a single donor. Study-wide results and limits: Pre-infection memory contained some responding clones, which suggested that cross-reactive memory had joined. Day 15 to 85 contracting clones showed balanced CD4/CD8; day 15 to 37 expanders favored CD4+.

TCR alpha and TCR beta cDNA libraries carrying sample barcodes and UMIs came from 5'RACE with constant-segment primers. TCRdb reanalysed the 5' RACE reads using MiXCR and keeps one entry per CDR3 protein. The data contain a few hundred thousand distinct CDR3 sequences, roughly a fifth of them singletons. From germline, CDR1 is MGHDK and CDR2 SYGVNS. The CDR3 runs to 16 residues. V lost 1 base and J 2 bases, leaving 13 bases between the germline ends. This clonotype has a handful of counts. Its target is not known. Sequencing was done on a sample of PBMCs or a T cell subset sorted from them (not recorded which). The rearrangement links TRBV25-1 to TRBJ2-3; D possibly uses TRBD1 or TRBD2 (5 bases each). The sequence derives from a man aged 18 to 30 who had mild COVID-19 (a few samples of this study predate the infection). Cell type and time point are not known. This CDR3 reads CASSEFGDGYTDTQYF. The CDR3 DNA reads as TGTGCCAGCAGTGAATTCGGGGACGGCTACACAGATACGCAGTATTTT.